This TCR beta chain was observed in a study of T cells after yellow fever vaccination. Notes on the study in general: A large majority of primary-vaccination clones showed up again after the booster (about 97% CD4, 85% to 90% CD8). Researchers noted that a small share of clonotypes showed up in both CD4 and CD8 compartments.

This clonotype was found many times. The target antigen is unknown. The CDR3 has 14 residues. V dropped 5 bases and J dropped 2 bases, with 10 bases sitting between them. 5'RACE template switching generated TCR cDNA, adding a universal primer site and UMIs. TCRdb called the 5' RACE reads again in MiXCR, with one record for every CDR3 protein. In the table there are 250,000 or so distinct CDR3 sequences, more than 3.5% of which are singletons. The V and J genes are TRBV12-3 or TRBV12-4 and TRBJ1-5, with TRBD1 as a possible D gene (5 bases). Sequencing was performed on PBMCs, taken 15 days after the yellow fever booster vaccination. The sequence was collected from a man aged 18 to 29 who received the YFV17D yellow fever vaccine. CDR3 amino acids: CASSAPGRNQPQHF. The DNA of the CDR3 is TGTGCCAGCAGTGCTCCGGGGCGCAATCAGCCCCAGCATTTT.